These T cell receptor beta chains were read from a single sample in a study of monozygotic twins with inflammatory bowel disease. After re-calling the 5' RACE reads, TCRdb lists one entry per CDR3 protein, DNA absent. In all, the sample yields approximately 100,000 distinct CDR3 sequences. The specimen was blood. The origin of the receptors is a human donor with ulcerative colitis or Crohn's disease, or a healthy co-twin of an affected twin (not recorded which). CDR3s include the opening cysteine and the closing phenylalanine or tryptophan. Fields, in order: V gene, J gene, CDR3 protein.

V gene: TRBV6-1
J gene: TRBJ2-1
CDR3 protein: CASSEGWGRTYNEQFF

V gene: TRBV6-2/TRBV6-3
J gene: TRBJ2-1
CDR3 protein: CASQKTIGSYNEQFF

V gene: TRBV20-1
J gene: TRBJ2-1
CDR3 protein: CSATRNVNEQFF

V gene: TRBV15
J gene: TRBJ2-7
CDR3 protein: CATSRDRLGFYEQYF

V gene: TRBV20-1
J gene: TRBJ2-1
CDR3 protein: CSARSRYNEQFF

V gene: TRBV28
J gene: TRBJ1-5
CDR3 protein: CASSSGTHGNQPQHF

V gene: TRBV14
J gene: TRBJ2-3
CDR3 protein: CASSPPASGSADTQYF

V gene: TRBV12-3/TRBV12-4
J gene: TRBJ2-5
CDR3 protein: CASSMDRDALKTQYF

V gene: TRBV20-1
J gene: TRBJ2-2
CDR3 protein: CSAPQGSNTGELFF

V gene: TRBV19
J gene: TRBJ2-6
CDR3 protein: CASSMWPSSGANVLTF

V gene: TRBV29-1
J gene: TRBJ2-3
CDR3 protein: CSVELGGDTQYF

V gene: TRBV5-1
J gene: TRBJ2-7
CDR3 protein: CASSWPGGYEQYF

V gene: TRBV20-1
J gene: TRBJ1-2
CDR3 protein: CSADRDRVDGYTF

V gene: TRBV7-2
J gene: TRBJ2-7
CDR3 protein: CASSLALKGADEQYF

V gene: TRBV7-9
J gene: TRBJ2-5
CDR3 protein: CASSSLAGRDNQETQYF

V gene: TRBV7-8
J gene: TRBJ2-7
CDR3 protein: CASSFPREDEQYF

V gene: TRBV5-4
J gene: TRBJ1-1
CDR3 protein: CASSSGQGHLTEAFF

V gene: TRBV3-1
J gene: TRBJ2-5
CDR3 protein: CASRGHNEETQYF

V gene: TRBV4-3
J gene: TRBJ2-4
CDR3 protein: CASSQERQRNAKNIQYF

V gene: TRBV4-2
J gene: TRBJ2-7
CDR3 protein: CASSQEYREYEQYF